This T cell receptor beta chain was sequenced for a study of vaccination and CD4 T cells after COVID-19. On the study more broadly: Six men and four women formed the convalescents, two being Hispanic. Median time from second vaccine dose to sampling was about 77 days (14 to 241). Participants, all vaccine recipients, received two doses of either BNT162b2 or mRNA-1273.

As for treatment: roughly 11-day PBMC culture with coronavirus spike peptide pools or control peptides (ViraFEST assay). Cultured CD4+ T-cell DNA underwent Oncomine TCR Beta short-read sequencing. After culture, CD4+ T cells served as the source for genomic DNA extraction. TCRdb recomputed calls from the PCR reads with MiXCR, one row per CDR3 protein. Here the sample spans fewer than 15,000 distinct CDR3 sequences, roughly 46% being singletons. Deletions cut 3 bases from V and 3 bases from J, with 16 bases between. Germline loops: CDR1 DFQATT, CDR2 SNEGSKA (reference sequence). CDR3 length equals 15 residues. Remarks on this clonotype: Its specificity is not known.

The specimen was CD4+ T cells from blood, cultured in vitro, collected after SARS-CoV-2 vaccination. The receptor was isolated from a human donor who had recovered from COVID-19. The chain has TRBV20-1 and TRBJ2-3; D might be TRBD1 (5 bases). The CDR3 protein is CSASPRRGGTDTQYF. The CDR3 DNA is TGCAGTGCTAGCCCCCGAAGGGGTGGGACAGATACGCAGTATTTT.